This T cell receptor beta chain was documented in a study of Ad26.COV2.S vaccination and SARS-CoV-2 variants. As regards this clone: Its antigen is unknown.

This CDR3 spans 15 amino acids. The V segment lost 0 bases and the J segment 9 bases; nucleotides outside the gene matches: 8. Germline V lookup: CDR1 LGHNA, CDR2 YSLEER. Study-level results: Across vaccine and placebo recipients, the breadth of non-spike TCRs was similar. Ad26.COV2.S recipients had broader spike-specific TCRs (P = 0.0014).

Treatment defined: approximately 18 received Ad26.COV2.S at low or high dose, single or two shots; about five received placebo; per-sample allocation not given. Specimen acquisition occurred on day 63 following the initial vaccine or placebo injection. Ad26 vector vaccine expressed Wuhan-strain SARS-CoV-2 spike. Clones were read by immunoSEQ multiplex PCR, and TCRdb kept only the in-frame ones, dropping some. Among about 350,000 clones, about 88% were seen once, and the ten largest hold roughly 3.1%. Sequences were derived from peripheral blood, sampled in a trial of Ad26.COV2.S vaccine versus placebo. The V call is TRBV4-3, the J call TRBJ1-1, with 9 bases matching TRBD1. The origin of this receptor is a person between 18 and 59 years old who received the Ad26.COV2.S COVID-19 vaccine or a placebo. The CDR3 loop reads CASSQDGTGLWKAFF. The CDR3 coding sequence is TGCGCCAGCAGCCAAGACGGGACAGGGCTCTGGAAAGCTTTCTTT.